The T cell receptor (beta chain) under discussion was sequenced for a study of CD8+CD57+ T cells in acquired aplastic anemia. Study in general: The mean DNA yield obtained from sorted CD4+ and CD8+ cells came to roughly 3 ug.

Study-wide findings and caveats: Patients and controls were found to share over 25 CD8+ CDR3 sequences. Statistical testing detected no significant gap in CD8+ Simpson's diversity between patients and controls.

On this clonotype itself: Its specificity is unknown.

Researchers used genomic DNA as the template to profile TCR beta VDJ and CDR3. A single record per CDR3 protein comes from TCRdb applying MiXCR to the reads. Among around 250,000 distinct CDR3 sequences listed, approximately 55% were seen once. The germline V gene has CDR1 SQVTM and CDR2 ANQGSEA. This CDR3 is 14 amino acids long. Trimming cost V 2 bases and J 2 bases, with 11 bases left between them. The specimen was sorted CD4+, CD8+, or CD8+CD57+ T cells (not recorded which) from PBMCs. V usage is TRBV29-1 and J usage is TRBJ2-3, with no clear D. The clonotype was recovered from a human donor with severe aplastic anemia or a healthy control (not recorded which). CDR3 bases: TGCAGCGTTGAAAGTTGCAACATCACAGATACGCAGTATTTT. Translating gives CSVESCNITDTQYF.